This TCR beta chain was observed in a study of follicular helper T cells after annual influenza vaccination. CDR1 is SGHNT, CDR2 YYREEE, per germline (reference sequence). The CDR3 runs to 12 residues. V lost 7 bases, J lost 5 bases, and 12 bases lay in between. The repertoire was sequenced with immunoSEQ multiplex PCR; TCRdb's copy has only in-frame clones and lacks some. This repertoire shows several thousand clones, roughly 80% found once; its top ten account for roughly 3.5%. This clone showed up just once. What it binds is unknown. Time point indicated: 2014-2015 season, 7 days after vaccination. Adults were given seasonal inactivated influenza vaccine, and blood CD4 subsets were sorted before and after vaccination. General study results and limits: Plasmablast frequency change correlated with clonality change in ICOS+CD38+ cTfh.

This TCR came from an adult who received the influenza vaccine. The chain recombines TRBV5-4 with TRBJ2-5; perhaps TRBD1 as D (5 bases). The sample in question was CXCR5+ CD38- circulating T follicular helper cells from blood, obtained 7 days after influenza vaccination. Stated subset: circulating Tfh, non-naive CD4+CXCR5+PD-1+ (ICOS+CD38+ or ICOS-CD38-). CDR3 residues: CASGQGGETQYF. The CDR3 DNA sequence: TGTGCCAGCGGGCAGGGCGGCGAGACCCAGTACTTC.